This T cell receptor (beta chain) was observed in a study of human T cells and chemical hapten exposure. Points from the study as a whole: It was expanded TCRs that formed significantly more large CDR3 similarity clusters than controls did.

The germline V gene encodes CDR1 MGHRA and CDR2 YSYEKL. The CDR3 covers 14 residues. The V and J ends lost 0 bases and 0 bases respectively, with 4 bases between them. Stated time point: pre-sensitization, week 0. The treatment: therapeutic diphenylcyclopropenone sensitization with weekly scalp DPC. One entry per CDR3 protein results from TCRdb running MiXCR on the RACE reads. The data show about 90,000 distinct CDR3 sequences, 8.5% to 9% seen once. This clonotype occurred many times. Its antigen is not known. The sequences come from whole blood, collected in connection with sensitization to the hapten diphenylcyclopropenone (DPC). The J gene is TRBJ2-3, the V gene TRBV4-1; no definite D call. This clonotype was sampled from a man aged 40-50 years with alopecia areata. Some clones in this sample may be carry-over from other donors' samples. CDR3: CASSQEESTDTQYF. CDR3 coding DNA: TGCGCCAGCAGCCAAGAGGAAAGCACAGATACGCAGTATTTT.